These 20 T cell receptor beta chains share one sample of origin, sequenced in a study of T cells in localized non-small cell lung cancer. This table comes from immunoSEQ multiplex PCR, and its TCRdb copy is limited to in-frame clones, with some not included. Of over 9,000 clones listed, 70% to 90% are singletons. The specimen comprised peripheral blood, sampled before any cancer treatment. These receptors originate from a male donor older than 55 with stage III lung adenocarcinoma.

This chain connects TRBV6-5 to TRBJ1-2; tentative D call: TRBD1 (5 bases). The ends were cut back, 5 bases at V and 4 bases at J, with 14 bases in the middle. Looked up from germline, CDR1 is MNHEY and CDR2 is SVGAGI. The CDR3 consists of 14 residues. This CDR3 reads CASSEKGALYGYTF. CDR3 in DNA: TGTGCCAGCAGTGAAAAAGGGGCCCTCTATGGCTACACCTTC.

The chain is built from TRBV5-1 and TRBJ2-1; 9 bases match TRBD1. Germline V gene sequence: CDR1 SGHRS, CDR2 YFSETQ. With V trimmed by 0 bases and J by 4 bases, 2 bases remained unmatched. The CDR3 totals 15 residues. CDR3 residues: CASSLGDRAYNEQFF. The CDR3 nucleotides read TGCGCCAGCAGCTTGGGGGACAGGGCTTACAATGAGCAGTTCTTC.

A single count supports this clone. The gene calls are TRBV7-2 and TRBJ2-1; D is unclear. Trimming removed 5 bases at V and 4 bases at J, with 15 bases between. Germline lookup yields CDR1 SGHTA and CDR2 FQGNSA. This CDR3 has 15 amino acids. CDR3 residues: CASSPNIGPYNEQFF. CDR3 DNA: TGTGCCAGCAGCCCAAACATTGGGCCGTACAATGAGCAGTTCTTC. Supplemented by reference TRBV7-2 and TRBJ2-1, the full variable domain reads GAGVSQSPSNKVTEKGKDVELRCDPISGHTALYWYRQSLGQGLEFLIYFQGNSAPDKSGLPSDRFSAERTGGSVSTLTIQRTQQEDSAVYLCASSPNIGPYNEQFFGPGTRLTVL.

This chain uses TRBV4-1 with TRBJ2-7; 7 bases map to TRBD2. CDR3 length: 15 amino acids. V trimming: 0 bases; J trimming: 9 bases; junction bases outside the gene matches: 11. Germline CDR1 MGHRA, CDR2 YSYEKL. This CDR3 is CASSQEVTREFRQYF. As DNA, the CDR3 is TGCGCCAGCAGCCAAGAAGTTACGCGGGAGTTCCGGCAGTACTTC.

The CDR3 coding sequence is TGCAGCGTTAATGGGGTGACAACAGATACGCAGTATTTT. This gives the protein CSVNGVTTDTQYF. This rearrangement joins TRBV29-1 to TRBJ2-3, with unresolved D. The CDR3 covers 13 residues. V was pared by 5 bases and J by 3 bases, with 12 bases between. Germline assignment: CDR1 SQVTM and CDR2 ANQGSEA.

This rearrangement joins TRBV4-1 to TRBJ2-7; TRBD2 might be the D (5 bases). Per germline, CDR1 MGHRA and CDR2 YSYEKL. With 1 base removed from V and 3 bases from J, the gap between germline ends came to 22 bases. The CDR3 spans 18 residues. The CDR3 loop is CASSQVLGRISADYEQYF. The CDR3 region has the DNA TGCGCCAGCAGCCAAGTCTTAGGCAGGATTAGCGCGGACTACGAGCAGTACTTC.

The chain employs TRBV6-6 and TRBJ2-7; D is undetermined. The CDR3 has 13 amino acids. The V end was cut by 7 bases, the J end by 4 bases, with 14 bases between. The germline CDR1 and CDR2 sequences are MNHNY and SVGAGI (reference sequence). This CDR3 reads CASTLMGEYEQYF. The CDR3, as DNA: TGTGCCAGCACCCTAATGGGCGAGTACGAGCAGTACTTC.

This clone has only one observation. The CDR3 reads CASSGGGISTDTQYF. Written as DNA, the CDR3 is TGTGCCAGCAGCGGCGGCGGGATTAGCACAGATACGCAGTATTTT. The J gene is TRBJ2-3, the V gene TRBV7-3; perhaps TRBD2 as D (6 bases). Trimming pared 5 bases from V and 0 bases from J, leaving 12 bases between. The germline V gene encodes CDR1 SGHTA and CDR2 FQGTGA. There are 15 residues in the CDR3.

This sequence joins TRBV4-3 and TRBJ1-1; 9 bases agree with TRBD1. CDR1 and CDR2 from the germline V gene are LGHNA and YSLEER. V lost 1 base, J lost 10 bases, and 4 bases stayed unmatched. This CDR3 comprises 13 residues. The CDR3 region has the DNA TGCGCCAGCAGCCAAGGTAGGGGACAGGGAGCTTTCTTT. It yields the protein CASSQGRGQGAFF.

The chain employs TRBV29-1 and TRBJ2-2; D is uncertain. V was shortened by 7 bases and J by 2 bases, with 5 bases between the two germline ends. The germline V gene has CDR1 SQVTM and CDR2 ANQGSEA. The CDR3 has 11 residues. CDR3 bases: TGCAGCGCCGTAAACACCGGGGAGCTGTTTTTT. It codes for CSAVNTGELFF.

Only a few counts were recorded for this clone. The CDR3 region is CASSQGTNYNEQFF. The CDR3 nucleotides read TGTGCCAGCAGTCAGGGAACAAATTACAATGAGCAGTTCTTC. The rearrangement uses TRBV7-9 and TRBJ2-1; tentative D call: TRBD1 (5 bases). The CDR3 contains 14 residues. From germline, CDR1 is SEHNR and CDR2 FQNEAQ (reference sequence). V was cut by 6 bases and J by 4 bases, with 13 bases left in between.

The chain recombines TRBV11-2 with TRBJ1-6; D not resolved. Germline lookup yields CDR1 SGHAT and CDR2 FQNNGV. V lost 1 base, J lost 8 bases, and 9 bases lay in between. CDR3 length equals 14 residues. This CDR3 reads CASSLAIGDSPLHF. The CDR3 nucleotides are TGTGCCAGCAGCTTAGCGATCGGGGATTCACCCCTCCACTTT.

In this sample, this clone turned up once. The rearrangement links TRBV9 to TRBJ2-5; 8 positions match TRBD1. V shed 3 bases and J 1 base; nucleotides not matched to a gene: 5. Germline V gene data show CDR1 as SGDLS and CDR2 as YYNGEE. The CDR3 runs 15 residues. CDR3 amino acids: CASSAMGQVQETQYF. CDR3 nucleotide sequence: TGTGCCAGCAGCGCGATGGGACAGGTCCAAGAGACCCAGTACTTC.

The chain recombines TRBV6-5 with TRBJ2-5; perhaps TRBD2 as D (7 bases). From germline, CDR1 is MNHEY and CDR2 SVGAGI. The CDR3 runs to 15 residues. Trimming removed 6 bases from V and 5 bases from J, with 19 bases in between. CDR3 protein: CASRGPRGPGETQYF. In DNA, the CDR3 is TGTGCCAGCAGGGGGCCGCGGGGGCCGGGGGAGACCCAGTACTTC.

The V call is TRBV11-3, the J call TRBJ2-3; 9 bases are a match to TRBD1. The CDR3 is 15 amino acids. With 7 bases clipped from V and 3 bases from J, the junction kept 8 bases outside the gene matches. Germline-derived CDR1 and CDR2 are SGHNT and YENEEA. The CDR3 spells CASKATGGETDTQYF. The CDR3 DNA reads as TGTGCCAGCAAGGCAACAGGGGGCGAAACAGATACGCAGTATTTT.

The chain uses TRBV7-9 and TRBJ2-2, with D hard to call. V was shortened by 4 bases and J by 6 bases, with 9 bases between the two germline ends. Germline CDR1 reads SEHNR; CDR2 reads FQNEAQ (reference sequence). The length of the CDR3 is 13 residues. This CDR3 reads CASSSDPSGELFF. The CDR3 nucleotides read TGTGCCAGCAGCTCCGACCCTTCCGGGGAGCTGTTTTTT.

This chain's CDR3 is CASSQDSGTGGYTGELFF. CDR3 in DNA: TGCGCCAGCAGCCAAGATAGCGGGACAGGGGGGTACACCGGGGAGCTGTTTTTT. V gene TRBV4-3 combines with J gene TRBJ2-2; TRBD1 aligns across 11 bases. Germline values: CDR1 LGHNA, CDR2 YSLEER. The CDR3 length is 18 residues. The V gene end was trimmed by 0 bases and the J gene end by 3 bases; junction bases not matched to a gene: 6.

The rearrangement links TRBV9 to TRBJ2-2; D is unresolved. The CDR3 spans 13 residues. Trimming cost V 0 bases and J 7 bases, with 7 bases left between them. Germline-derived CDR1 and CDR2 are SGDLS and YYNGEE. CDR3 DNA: TGTGCCAGCAGCGTAGTATGGAACGGGGAGCTGTTTTTT. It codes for CASSVVWNGELFF.

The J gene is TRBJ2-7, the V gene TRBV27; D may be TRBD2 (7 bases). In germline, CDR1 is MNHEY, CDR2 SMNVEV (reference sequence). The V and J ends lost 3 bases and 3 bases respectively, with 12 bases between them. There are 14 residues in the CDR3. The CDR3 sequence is CASSFGGPSYEQYF. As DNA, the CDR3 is TGTGCCAGCAGTTTCGGGGGGCCAAGCTACGAGCAGTACTTC.

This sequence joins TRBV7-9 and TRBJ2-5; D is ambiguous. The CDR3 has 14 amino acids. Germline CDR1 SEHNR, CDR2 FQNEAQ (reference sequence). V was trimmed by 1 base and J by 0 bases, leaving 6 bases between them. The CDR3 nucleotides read TGTGCCAGCAGCTTAGTACCCGACCAAGAGACCCAGTACTTC. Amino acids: CASSLVPDQETQYF. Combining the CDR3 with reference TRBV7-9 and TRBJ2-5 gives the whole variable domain DTGVSQNPRHKITKRGQNVTFRCDPISEHNRLYWYRQTLGQGPEFLTYFQNEAQLEKSRLLSDRFSAERPKGSFSTLEIQRTEQGDSAMYLCASSLVPDQETQYFGPGTRLLVL.